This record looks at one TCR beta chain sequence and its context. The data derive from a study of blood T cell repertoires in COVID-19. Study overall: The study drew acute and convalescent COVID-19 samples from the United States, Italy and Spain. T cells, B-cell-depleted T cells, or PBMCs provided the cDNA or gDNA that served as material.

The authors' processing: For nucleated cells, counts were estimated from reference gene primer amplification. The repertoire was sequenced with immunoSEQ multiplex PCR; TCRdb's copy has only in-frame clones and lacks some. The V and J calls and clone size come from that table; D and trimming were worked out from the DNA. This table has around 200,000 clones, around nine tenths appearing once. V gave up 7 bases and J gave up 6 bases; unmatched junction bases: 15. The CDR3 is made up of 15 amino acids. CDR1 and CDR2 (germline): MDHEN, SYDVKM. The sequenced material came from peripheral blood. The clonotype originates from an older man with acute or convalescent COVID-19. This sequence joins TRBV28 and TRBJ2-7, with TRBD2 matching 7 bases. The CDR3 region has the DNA TGTGCCAGCACCCCTAGAGGGAGGGCCATTTCCGAGCAGTACTTC. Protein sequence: CASTPRGRAISEQYF.